These 18 T cell receptor beta chains originate from one sample sequenced in a study of T cell changes during pregnancy in multiple sclerosis. Profiled with immunoSEQ multiplex PCR; TCRdb holds only in-frame clones, not every one. Of roughly 84,000 clones in the sample, 90% to 95% are singletons; the top ten hold 1.4%. The sample was peripheral blood, taken in the third trimester of pregnancy. Source of these receptors: a female donor in good health, enrolled as a control in a pregnancy study.

J is TRBJ2-1 and V is TRBV19; weak D call: TRBD1 (6 bases). This CDR3 has 14 amino acids. Trimming removed 3 bases from V and 2 bases from J, with 8 bases in between. Germline V gene data show CDR1 as LNHDA and CDR2 as SQIVND (reference sequence). The CDR3: CASSITGTYNEQFF. CDR3 nucleotides: TGTGCCAGTAGTATTACAGGGACCTACAATGAGCAGTTCTTC.

The rearrangement uses TRBV5-6 and TRBJ1-3, with D possibly TRBD1 on 6 matching bases. Per germline, CDR1 SGHDT and CDR2 YYEEEE. Trimming shortened V by 3 bases and J by 4 bases, and 14 bases separated the two germline ends. This CDR3 region has 15 residues. The CDR3 nucleotides are TGTGCCAGCAGCTCCCGTGGGACAAACGGAAACACCATATATTTT. As protein: CASSSRGTNGNTIYF.

The chain carries TRBV15 and TRBJ2-2; the match to TRBD2 covers 16 bases. Unmatched junction bases numbered 5, after V lost 4 bases and J lost 3 bases. From germline, CDR1 is LNHNV and CDR2 YYDKDF (reference sequence). The CDR3 runs to 18 residues. CDR3 coding DNA: TGTGCCACCAGCACCGGGACTAGCGGGAGGGCCCACACCGGGGAGCTGTTTTTT. It codes for CATSTGTSGRAHTGELFF.

The chain has TRBV5-1 and TRBJ1-5, with TRBD1 as a possible D gene (6 bases). CDR1 and CDR2 from the germline V gene are SGHRS and YFSETQ. V was clipped by 4 bases and J by 10 bases, with 15 bases between them. The CDR3 has 13 amino acids. CDR3 protein: CASSPTGSGPQHF. In nucleotides, the CDR3 is TGCGCCAGCAGCCCGACAGGCAGTGGACCCCAGCATTTT.

The chain couples TRBV6-6 to TRBJ1-2; the D is unclear. Germline V lookup: CDR1 MNHNY, CDR2 SVGAGI (reference sequence). V lost 4 bases to trimming and J lost 10 bases, with 13 bases between them. The CDR3 runs to 12 residues. CDR3: CASSLDTPTYTF. DNA of the CDR3: TGTGCCAGCAGTTTAGACACACCGACCTACACCTTC.

The genes are TRBV5-4 and TRBJ2-7, with a weak D call TRBD1 (6 bases). In germline, CDR1 is SGHNT, CDR2 YYREEE (reference sequence). Trimming removed 2 bases at V and 4 bases at J, with 13 bases between. CDR3 length equals 14 residues. DNA of the CDR3: TGTGCCAGCAGCTTTGGGCAGGGGCCGTACGAGCAGTACTTC. It is translated as CASSFGQGPYEQYF. Combining the CDR3 with reference TRBV5-4 and TRBJ2-7 gives the whole variable domain ETGVTQSPTHLIKTRGQQVTLRCSSQSGHNTVSWYQQALGQGPQFIFQYYREEENGRGNFPPRFSGLQFPNYSSELNVNALELDDSALYLCASSFGQGPYEQYFGPGTRLTVT.

The CDR3 loop reads CAWSQGLAGVEEQYF. CDR3 bases: TGTGCCTGGAGTCAGGGACTAGCGGGAGTAGAGGAGCAGTACTTC. This chain connects TRBV30 to TRBJ2-7, with 14 nucleotides matching TRBD2. The CDR3 length is 15 residues. Germline CDR1 reads GTSNPN; CDR2 reads SVGIG (reference sequence). Trimming took 2 bases from V and 7 from J; bases not matched to a gene: 7.

The J gene is TRBJ2-7, the V gene TRBV5-1; TRBD1 aligns across 7 bases. This CDR3 region has 15 residues. Germline CDR1 SGHRS, CDR2 YFSETQ. The ends lost 2 bases at V and 2 bases at J; junction bases unmatched: 7. The CDR3 DNA reads as TGCGCCAGCAGCTTCAACAGGGGATCGCCCTACGAGCAGTACTTC. It codes for CASSFNRGSPYEQYF. Using reference TRBV5-1 and TRBJ2-7 for the parts outside the CDR3, the full variable domain is KAGVTQTPRYLIKTRGQQVTLSCSPISGHRSVSWYQQTPGQGLQFLFEYFSETQRNKGNFPGRFSGRQFSNSRSEMNVSTLELGDSALYLCASSFNRGSPYEQYFGPGTRLTVT.

This sequence joins TRBV5-4 and TRBJ2-5, with D uncertain. From germline, CDR1 is SGHNT and CDR2 YYREEE (reference sequence). This CDR3 is 13 amino acids long. Trimming left V 1 base short and J 2 bases short, with 6 bases between. The CDR3 is CASSLWQQETQYF. The CDR3 region has the DNA TGTGCCAGCAGCTTGTGGCAGCAAGAGACCCAGTACTTC.

This clone was picked up one time. The rearrangement links TRBV9 to TRBJ2-7, with 9 positions matching TRBD1. The CDR3 spans 16 residues. J was trimmed by 6 bases and V by 4 bases; bases with no gene match: 14. The V gene's germline CDR1 is SGDLS and CDR2 YYNGEE. The CDR3: CASSPSRGTGTAEQYF. CDR3 sequence (DNA): TGTGCCAGCAGCCCTTCCAGGGGGACAGGGACGGCCGAGCAGTACTTC.

CDR3 nucleotides: TGTGCCACCGCTCACGAGACATACGACGAGCAGTACTTC. This encodes CATAHETYDEQYF. The chain carries TRBV15 and TRBJ2-7; no firm D call. Germline V gives CDR1 LNHNV, CDR2 YYDKDF (reference sequence). V was trimmed by 8 bases and J by 5 bases, leaving 16 bases between them. This CDR3 comprises 13 residues. The complete variable domain, with remaining parts taken from reference TRBV15 and TRBJ2-7, reads DAMVIQNPRYQVTQFGKPVTLSCSQTLNHNVMYWYQQKSSQAPKLLFHYYDKDFNNEADTPDNFQSRRPNTSFCFLDIRSPGLGDTAMYLCATAHETYDEQYFGPGTRLTVT.

The J gene is TRBJ1-1, the V gene TRBV29-1, with TRBD1 identical over 8 bases. The CDR3 extends over 14 amino acids. With V trimmed by 5 bases and J by 4 bases, 9 bases remained unmatched. Germline-derived CDR1 and CDR2 are SQVTM and ANQGSEA. The CDR3 region has the DNA TGCAGCGTTCCAGGGGGCGCCTGGGGCACTGAAGCTTTCTTT. This sequence encodes CSVPGGAWGTEAFF.

The rearrangement links TRBV9 to TRBJ2-2, with D maybe TRBD2 (6 bases). V lost 0 bases and J 3 bases, leaving 12 bases between the germline ends. The CDR3 is 16 amino acids. In germline, CDR1 is SGDLS, CDR2 YYNGEE. CDR3 region: CASSVAGRRDTGELFF. The CDR3 DNA follows: TGTGCCAGCAGCGTAGCCGGGAGAAGGGACACCGGGGAGCTGTTTTTT.

The chain recombines TRBV6-1 with TRBJ2-7, with 12 positions matching TRBD2. After removal of 5 bases from V and 3 bases from J, the junction contained 2 bases not matched to a gene. CDR3 length: 14 residues. Germline V gene data show CDR1 as MNHNS and CDR2 as SASEGT. The chain's CDR3 is CASSLGLAGYEQYF. CDR3 coding DNA: TGTGCCAGCAGTCTGGGACTAGCGGGCTACGAGCAGTACTTC.

This chain links TRBV2 with TRBJ2-5; 12 bases are a match to TRBD1. The CDR3 consists of 16 residues. Germline V gene lookup returns CDR1 SNHLY and CDR2 FYNNEI. After removal of 4 bases from V and 5 bases from J, the junction contained 8 bases not matched to a gene. The DNA for the CDR3 is TGTGCCAGCAGTGGACCCGGGACAGGGGGCGAGGAGACCCAGTACTTC. It specifies CASSGPGTGGEETQYF. Full variable domain (remainder filled in from reference TRBV2 and TRBJ2-5): EPEVTQTPSHQVTQMGQEVILRCVPISNHLYFYWYRQILGQKVEFLVSFYNNEISEKSEIFDDQFSVERPDGSNFTLKIRSTKLEDSAMYFCASSGPGTGGEETQYFGPGTRLLVL.

The chain has TRBV27 and TRBJ1-5; D gene uncertain. V lost 4 bases and J 3 bases, leaving 10 bases between the germline ends. CDR1 is MNHEY and CDR2 is SMNVEV in the germline V gene (reference sequence). This CDR3 region has 14 residues. This CDR3 reads CASSSPGFNQPQHF. Here the CDR3 DNA reads TGTGCCAGCAGTTCCCCGGGATTCAATCAGCCCCAGCATTTT.

This clone came up once. The chain has TRBV6-1 and TRBJ1-5, with D tentatively TRBD1 (5 bases). Looked up from germline, CDR1 is MNHNS and CDR2 is SASEGT. CDR3 size: 13 residues. The V and J ends lost 2 bases and 5 bases respectively, with 7 bases between them. The DNA for the CDR3 is TGTGCCAGCAGTGAACAGGGTCATCAGCCCCAGCATTTT. It codes for CASSEQGHQPQHF.

This clone has just one count. The CDR3, as DNA: TGTGCCAGCAGCCAAGGGACAGTCATGAACACTGAAGCTTTCTTT. Protein product: CASSQGTVMNTEAFF. The V and J genes are TRBV4-2 and TRBJ1-1; D perhaps matches TRBD1 (6 bases). Germline lookup yields CDR1 LGHNA and CDR2 YNFKEQ. The V end was cut by 1 base, the J end by 0 bases, with 9 bases between. CDR3 length: 15 residues.